Below, 32 T cell receptor beta chains from the same sample are listed, as sequenced in a study of blood T cells in healthy people across ages. Primers used in a second PCR of roughly 7 to 12 cycles were a sample-barcoded 5' primer and a J-beta primer mix. TCRdb called the 5' RACE reads again in MiXCR, with one record for every CDR3 protein. The sample shows over a million distinct CDR3 sequences, around 39% of them seen only once. Sequencing was done on a sample of blood. Receptors were obtained from a young woman in good health.

The chain has TRBV3-1 and TRBJ2-3; a possible D gene is TRBD2 (6 bases). The germline V gene has CDR1 LGHDT and CDR2 YNNKEL (reference sequence). This CDR3 comprises 12 residues. Between the trimmed V and J ends, which lost 5 bases and 14 bases, there was a span of 17 bases. In DNA, the CDR3 is TGTGCCAGCAGCAGGGGTAGCGGTCTCAGGTATTTT. Translated: CASSRGSGLRYF.

The rearrangement joins TRBV12-5 to TRBJ1-2; no firm D call. From germline, CDR1 is LGHNT and CDR2 FRNRAP. The CDR3 sequence is 13 residues long. Between the trimmed V and J ends, which lost 9 bases and 3 bases, there was a span of 14 bases. DNA of the CDR3: TGTGCTAGCCCAGGACGGTTCTACTATGGCTACACCTTC. Translating gives CASPGRFYYGYTF.

The chain joins TRBV4-1 to TRBJ2-7; D gene unclear. The CDR3 loop spans 17 amino acids. V was trimmed by 0 bases and J by 4 bases, leaving 19 bases between them. Germline values: CDR1 MGHRA, CDR2 YSYEKL. CDR3 DNA sequence: TGCGCCAGCAGCCAAGATGAGGATGGTCACTTCTCATACGAGCAGTACTTC. Amino acids: CASSQDEDGHFSYEQYF.

J is TRBJ2-7 and V is TRBV11-2, with TRBD2 matching 8 bases. Germline assignment: CDR1 SGHAT and CDR2 FQNNGV. V gave up 0 bases and J gave up 4 bases; unmatched junction bases: 5. The CDR3 runs 15 residues. The CDR3: CASSLDISGIYEQYF. Written as DNA, the CDR3 is TGTGCCAGCAGCTTAGATATTAGCGGGATTTACGAGCAGTACTTC. The entire variable domain, with the rest obtained from reference TRBV11-2 and TRBJ2-7, is as follows: EAGVAQSPRYKIIEKRQSVAFWCNPISGHATLYWYQQILGQGPKLLIQFQNNGVVDDSQLPKDRFSAERLKGVDSTLKIQPAKLEDSAVYLCASSLDISGIYEQYFGPGTRLTVT.

The rearrangement uses TRBV28 and TRBJ1-2; 9 nucleotides agree with TRBD1. V was clipped by 6 bases and J by 3 bases; unmatched bases: 5. The CDR3 contains 14 residues. The germline CDR1 and CDR2 sequences are MDHEN and SYDVKM. The CDR3 region has the DNA TGTGCCAGCAGAACAGGGGGCGAGGACTATGGCTACACCTTC. This codes for CASRTGGEDYGYTF.

The chain is built from TRBV20-1 and TRBJ2-7, with D perhaps being TRBD1 or TRBD2 (5 bases each). The V gene's germline CDR1 is DFQATT and CDR2 SNEGSKA (reference sequence). V gave up 6 bases and J gave up 3 bases, with 15 bases separating them. This CDR3 has 13 amino acids. CDR3 sequence reads: CSANRDGYYEQYF. In DNA, the CDR3 is TGCAGTGCGAACCGGGACGGCTACTACGAGCAGTACTTC.

The chain joins TRBV9 to TRBJ2-3; 12 nucleotides align to TRBD2. CDR1 and CDR2 from the germline V gene are SGDLS and YYNGEE. This CDR3 has 19 residues. V lost 3 bases, J lost 0 bases, and 11 bases stayed unmatched. The CDR3 loop reads CASSDEWGLAGGSTDTQYF. The CDR3 DNA reads TGTGCCAGCAGCGATGAATGGGGCCTAGCGGGGGGGAGCACAGATACGCAGTATTTT.

V is TRBV27 and J is TRBJ1-2, with 10 bases that match TRBD1. The junction had 15 bases not matched to a gene; V was cut back by 5 bases and J by 3 bases. Germline-derived CDR1 and CDR2 are MNHEY and SMNVEV (reference sequence). The CDR3 runs to 18 residues. CDR3 DNA sequence: TGTGCCAGCAGTGGACATCCCGGGACAGGGGTTCTCTACTATGGCTACACCTTC. As protein: CASSGHPGTGVLYYGYTF.

The chain recombines TRBV18 with TRBJ2-5; 13 nucleotides line up with TRBD2. Judging by the DNA end, TRBJ2-7 fits better; the J call may be wrong. This CDR3 has 16 amino acids. The germline V gene encodes CDR1 KGHSH and CDR2 LQKENI. The CDR3 nucleotides read TGTGCCAGCTCACCACCGGGACTAGCGGGACGGTACGAGCAGTACTTC. Translated: CASSPPGLAGRYEQYF.

This sequence joins TRBV9 and TRBJ1-2, with TRBD1 as a possible D gene (6 bases). The CDR3 spans 13 residues. Germline CDR1 and CDR2: SGDLS and YYNGEE. Trimming removed 3 bases from V and 8 bases from J, with 14 bases in between. CDR3 DNA: TGTGCCAGCAGCGAAGCTTACAGGGAAGGCTACACCTTC. This codes for CASSEAYREGYTF.

The chain uses TRBV13 and TRBJ2-3, with a possible D match to TRBD1 (6 bases). Germline V gene data show CDR1 as PRHDT and CDR2 as FYEKMQ (reference sequence). The CDR3 runs to 15 residues. V lost 1 base and J lost 0, with 8 bases in between. CDR3 protein: CASSLATGSTDTQYF. Written as DNA, the CDR3 is TGTGCCAGCAGCTTAGCTACAGGGAGCACAGATACGCAGTATTTT.

In DNA form, the CDR3 reads TGCAGCGCCAGGACAGGGGGCGGGCACGAGCAGTACTTC. Protein product: CSARTGGGHEQYF. The chain couples TRBV29-1 to TRBJ2-7, with 11 bases that match TRBD1. The J segment lost 5 bases and the V segment lost 7 bases, leaving 7 bases of the junction unmatched. The V gene's germline CDR1 is SQVTM and CDR2 ANQGSEA. This CDR3 has 13 amino acids.

DNA for the CDR3: TGTGCCAGCAGCGTAGAACCGCTGACGGCCTACGAGCAGTACTTC. Its protein product is CASSVEPLTAYEQYF. The V gene is TRBV9, the J gene TRBJ2-7; no firm D call. The CDR3 totals 15 residues. Trimming removed 0 bases at V and 2 bases at J, with 12 bases between. From germline, CDR1 is SGDLS and CDR2 YYNGEE.

This clonotype was recorded a few times. The chain employs TRBV20-1 and TRBJ1-2; D call uncertain. CDR1 is DFQATT and CDR2 is SNEGSKA in the germline V gene (reference sequence). Trimming shortened V by 6 bases and J by 0 bases, and 17 bases separated the two germline ends. This CDR3 is 15 amino acids long. CDR3 bases: TGCAGTGCCCCCCTTTCCGGGAATACTAACTATGGCTACACCTTC. Amino acid sequence: CSAPLSGNTNYGYTF.

In its sample, this clonotype was seen a few times. The J gene is TRBJ1-2, the V gene TRBV25-1; D remains unclear. V lost 2 bases and J lost 2, with 9 bases in between. In germline, CDR1 is MGHDK, CDR2 SYGVNS. The CDR3 is 14 amino acids. The CDR3 DNA is TGTGCCAGCAGTGAAATTGTGGTAAACTATGGCTACACCTTC. Encoded protein: CASSEIVVNYGYTF.

V gene TRBV28 combines with J gene TRBJ1-5, with 7 bases matching TRBD1. This CDR3 contains 20 residues. Germline assignment: CDR1 MDHEN and CDR2 SYDVKM. V dropped 4 bases and J dropped 2; count of bases not matched to a gene: 20. The CDR3 DNA is TGTGCCAGCAGTTCCCTGACAGGGTCGGGGGGCTCCCCCGGCAATCAGCCCCAGCATTTT. It encodes CASSSLTGSGGSPGNQPQHF.

The CDR3: CASSLASTPNEQFF. The CDR3 DNA follows: TGCGCCAGCAGCTTGGCCAGTACTCCGAATGAGCAGTTCTTC. The chain carries TRBV5-1 and TRBJ2-1; D is unclear. Germline CDR1 and CDR2: SGHRS and YFSETQ. The CDR3 extends over 14 amino acids. V lost 0 bases and J lost 7, with 11 bases in between.

The gene calls are TRBV5-1 and TRBJ2-3, with unresolved D. V shed 4 bases and J shed 6 bases, with 21 bases lying between them. Looked up from germline, CDR1 is SGHRS and CDR2 is YFSETQ. The CDR3 extends over 16 amino acids. Here the CDR3 DNA reads TGCGCCAGCAGCGCGTCCGGAATGGAAGCTTGGGATACGCAGTATTTT. This gives the protein CASSASGMEAWDTQYF.

A few counts support this clonotype. This chain joins TRBV6-5 and TRBJ2-3; no reliable D call. The V end was cut by 5 bases, the J end by 0 bases, with 9 bases between. The germline V gene encodes CDR1 MNHEY and CDR2 SVGAGI. The CDR3 length is 14 residues. The CDR3 DNA sequence: TGTGCCAGCAGTGTTACCACTAGCACAGATACGCAGTATTTT. Protein product: CASSVTTSTDTQYF.

This chain links TRBV7-8 with TRBJ1-5, with 10 bases matching TRBD1. The germline V gene has CDR1 SGHVS and CDR2 FQNEAQ. The J segment lost 4 bases and the V segment lost 5 bases, leaving 11 bases of the junction unmatched. This CDR3 contains 17 residues. CDR3 nucleotides: TGTGCCAGCAGCCCGGCCGGGACAGGGGCCTTAAATCAGCCCCAGCATTTT. Protein product: CASSPAGTGALNQPQHF. The whole variable domain, remainder taken from reference TRBV7-8 and TRBJ1-5, is GAGVSQSPRYKVAKRGQDVALRCDPISGHVSLFWYQQALGQGPEFLTYFQNEAQLDKSGLPSDRFFAERPEGSVSTLKIQRTQQEDSAVYLCASSPAGTGALNQPQHFGDGTRLSIL.

The chain recombines TRBV27 with TRBJ2-7; 8 positions agree with TRBD1. The trim removed 6 bases at V and 4 bases at J, leaving 11 bases unmatched. There are 15 residues in the CDR3. Germline V CDR1 and CDR2: MNHEY, SMNVEV (reference sequence). The CDR3 loop is CASRPGQALGYEQYF. CDR3 DNA sequence: TGTGCCAGCAGGCCGGGACAGGCCCTTGGGTACGAGCAGTACTTC.

This sequence joins TRBV20-1 and TRBJ1-2; D remains ambiguous. CDR1 is DFQATT, CDR2 SNEGSKA, per germline (reference sequence). The CDR3 is 14 amino acids. V lost 4 bases, J lost 12 bases, and 24 bases lay in between. In DNA, the CDR3 is TGCAGTGCTATCTCCGGGCAGGAGTATATGAGGGACACCTTC. It yields the protein CSAISGQEYMRDTF.

The chain recombines TRBV20-1 with TRBJ2-7, with 11 bases aligning to TRBD1. V was clipped by 3 bases and J by 6 bases; unmatched bases: 7. Germline lookup yields CDR1 DFQATT and CDR2 SNEGSKA (reference sequence). The CDR3 loop spans 14 amino acids. CDR3 in DNA: TGCAGTGCTAGGAGCGAGGACAGGGGGCCCGAGCAGTACTTC. Protein sequence: CSARSEDRGPEQYF.

The chain combines TRBV3-1 with TRBJ2-4; D may be TRBD1 (6 bases). CDR1 LGHDT and CDR2 YNNKEL come from the germline V gene (reference sequence). Trimming removed 4 bases from V and 9 bases from J, with 19 bases in between. The CDR3 runs 15 residues. CDR3 in amino acids: CASSPGQFTQPIQYF. CDR3 coding DNA: TGTGCCAGCAGCCCTGGACAGTTCACCCAGCCCATTCAGTACTTC.

This clonotype was detected a few times. The V call is TRBV6-1, the J call TRBJ2-1; maybe TRBD1 (5 bases). Trimming took 6 bases from V and 8 from J, leaving 29 bases between them. The CDR3 extends over 18 amino acids. CDR1 is MNHNS, CDR2 SASEGT, per germline. The DNA of the CDR3 is TGTGCCAGCAGAGCTCGGAACCGCGCCACTATCCCCAGGGATGAGCAGTTCTTC. Translated, it gives CASRARNRATIPRDEQFF.

This clonotype was seen more than once but under ten times. This chain links TRBV18 with TRBJ2-3, with 13 bases matching TRBD2. The CDR3 totals 18 residues. The germline CDR1 and CDR2 sequences are KGHSH and LQKENI. The V segment lost 5 bases and the J segment 5 bases; nucleotides outside the gene matches: 13. DNA of the CDR3: TGTGCCAGCTCATCCCCTCCCGGACTAGCGGGAGCTATAGATACGCAGTATTTT. Protein sequence: CASSSPPGLAGAIDTQYF.

This clonotype was seen a handful of times. The chain employs TRBV6-1 and TRBJ2-7; 11 bases are shared with TRBD2. The V gene end was trimmed by 8 bases and the J gene end by 3 bases; junction bases not matched to a gene: 6. The CDR3 runs 14 residues. The V gene's germline CDR1 is MNHNS and CDR2 SASEGT. The CDR3 region is CASPSGGPLYEQYF. In DNA, the CDR3 is TGTGCCAGCCCTAGCGGGGGGCCCCTCTACGAGCAGTACTTC.

This clonotype has more than one count but fewer than ten. V is TRBV29-1 and J is TRBJ2-4; no definite D call. V was shortened by 5 bases and J by 7 bases, with 12 bases between the two germline ends. Per germline, CDR1 SQVTM and CDR2 ANQGSEA. The CDR3 totals 12 residues. The DNA of the CDR3 is TGCAGCGTTTACAGCCCTGGGAACATTCAGTACTTC. This codes for CSVYSPGNIQYF.

V is TRBV3-1 and J is TRBJ2-3, with 9 bases that match TRBD1. V trimming: 3 bases; J trimming: 1 base; junction bases outside the gene matches: 11. CDR1 and CDR2 (germline): LGHDT, YNNKEL (reference sequence). The CDR3 is made up of 18 amino acids. CDR3 sequence: CASSQFGGRTGGTDTQYF. DNA for the CDR3: TGTGCCAGCAGCCAGTTTGGGGGAAGGACAGGGGGCACAGATACGCAGTATTTT.

The chain recombines TRBV7-3 with TRBJ2-3; maybe TRBD1 (6 bases). Germline-derived CDR1 and CDR2 are SGHTA and FQGTGA. V dropped 5 bases and J dropped 1 base, with 13 bases sitting between them. The length of the CDR3 is 15 residues. CDR3 DNA sequence: TGTGCCAGCAGCGATACAGGGCGGGGCACAGATACGCAGTATTTT. It is translated as CASSDTGRGTDTQYF.

About this clonotype itself: Germline is not matched at one junction end, which may reflect a read error. The rearrangement links TRBV5-1 to TRBJ2-1, with TRBD1 matching 8 bases. CDR3 length: 16 residues. The germline V gene encodes CDR1 SGHRS and CDR2 YFSETQ. The CDR3 nucleotides read TGCGCCAGCAGCTCCCGGACAGGGAGATCCTTCAATGAGCAGTTCTTC. Translated: CASSSRTGRSFNEQFF.

This clonotype appeared a few times. This chain joins TRBV28 and TRBJ2-1, with 13 bases matching TRBD2. This CDR3 region has 14 residues. Germline CDR1 and CDR2: MDHEN and SYDVKM. Trimming at V came to 6 bases and at J to 9 bases, leaving 5 bases not matched to a gene. CDR3 region: CASSPGTSGVEQFF. The DNA of the CDR3 is TGTGCCAGCAGCCCCGGGACTAGCGGGGTTGAGCAGTTCTTC.